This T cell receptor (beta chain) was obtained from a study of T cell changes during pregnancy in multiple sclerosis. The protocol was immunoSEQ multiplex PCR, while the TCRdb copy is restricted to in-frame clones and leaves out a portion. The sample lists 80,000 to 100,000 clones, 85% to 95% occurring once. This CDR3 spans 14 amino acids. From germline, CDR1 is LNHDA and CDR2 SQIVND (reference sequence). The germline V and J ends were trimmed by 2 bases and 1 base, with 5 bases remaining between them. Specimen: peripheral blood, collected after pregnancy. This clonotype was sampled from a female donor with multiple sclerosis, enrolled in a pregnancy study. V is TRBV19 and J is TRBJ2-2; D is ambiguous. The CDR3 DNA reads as TGTGCCAGTAGTATATCTCTGAACACCGGGGAGCTGTTTTTT. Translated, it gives CASSISLNTGELFF.